The sequence of this T cell receptor beta chain was determined in a study of T cell responses to AZD1222 COVID-19 vaccine. Using immunoSEQ multiplex PCR, the repertoire was profiled, and TCRdb retains in-frame clones only, with some absent. The sample lists about 72,000 clones; roughly nine tenths were seen once. The CDR3 has 14 residues. Germline lookup yields CDR1 GTSNPN and CDR2 SVGIG (reference sequence). Trimming took 0 bases from V and 1 from J, leaving 9 bases between them. This chain joins TRBV30 and TRBJ2-5, with D perhaps being TRBD1 or TRBD2 (5 bases each). The TCR sequence derives from an adult who received the AZD1222 COVID-19 vaccine. The input for sequencing was peripheral blood, taken 28 days after the second AZD1222 dose. In nucleotides, the CDR3 is TGTGCCTGGAGTGTAGGTGGGACCCAAGAGACCCAGTACTTC. It codes for CAWSVGGTQETQYF.